This T cell receptor (beta chain) came from a study of shared clonotypes between healthy human individuals. Study results and caveats: In several donors, around 5% of naive CD4 clonotypes appeared in common.

Each subset's genomic DNA was split evenly across several immunoSEQ plates. Sequenced by immunoSEQ multiplex PCR; TCRdb stores in-frame clones only, minus some. The sample has approximately 2,200,000 clones, more than 85% seen once. Cells designated naive CD8 were CD45RO-negative and were positively selected for CCR7, with terminally differentiated effector memory CD45RA+ cells excluded. Healthy HIV-negative adults without recent acute infections or vaccinations served as donors. This clone was seen only a few times. Its antigen remains unidentified. CDR1 and CDR2 from the germline V gene are SEHNR and FQNEAQ (reference sequence). The CDR3 extends over 11 amino acids.

The sequencing sample was made of naive CD8+ T cells from PBMCs. The source is a man aged 18 to 30 in good health. Some clones in this sample may be carry-over from other donors' samples. V is TRBV7-9 and J is TRBJ1-1; D gene uncertain. The CDR3 here is CAYIVGSEAFF. CDR3 nucleotide sequence: TGTGCGTACATCGTCGGTTCTGAAGCTTTCTTT.